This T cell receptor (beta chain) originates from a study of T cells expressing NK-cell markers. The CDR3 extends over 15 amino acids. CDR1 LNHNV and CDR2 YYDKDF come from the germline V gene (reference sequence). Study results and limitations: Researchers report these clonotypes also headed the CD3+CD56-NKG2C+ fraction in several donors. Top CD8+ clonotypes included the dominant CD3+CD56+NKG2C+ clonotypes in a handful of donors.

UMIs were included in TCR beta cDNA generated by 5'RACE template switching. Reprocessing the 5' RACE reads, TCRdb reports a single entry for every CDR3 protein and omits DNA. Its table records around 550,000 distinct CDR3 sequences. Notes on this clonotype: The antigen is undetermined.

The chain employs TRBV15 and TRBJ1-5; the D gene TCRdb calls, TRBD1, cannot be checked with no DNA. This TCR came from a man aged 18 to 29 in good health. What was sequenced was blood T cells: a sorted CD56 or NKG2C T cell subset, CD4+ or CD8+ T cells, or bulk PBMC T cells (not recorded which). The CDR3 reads CATSKRTGSNQPQHF.